Each of the 31 T cell receptor beta chains below was sequenced from the same sample in a study of shared clonotypes between healthy human individuals. TCRdb's copy holds only in-frame clones and misses some; the assay was immunoSEQ multiplex PCR. The data hold 2 million to 3 million clones, with around 94% observed a single time. Sequenced input: naive CD4+ T cells sorted from blood. Subset meaning: CD45RA+ positively selected. These receptors came from a man younger than 35 in good health.

With respect to this clone: The identical CDR3 is also encoded by other nucleotide sequences in the sample. J is TRBJ2-1 and V is TRBV5-1; TRBD2 aligns across 10 bases. With V trimmed by 0 bases and J by 7 bases, 4 bases remained unmatched. CDR3 size: 15 residues. CDR1 and CDR2 (germline): SGHRS, YFSETQ. The DNA of the CDR3 is TGCGCCAGCAGCTTGGGACTAGCGGGTATAAATGAGCAGTTCTTC. It translates to CASSLGLAGINEQFF.

This clone was seen a single time. The genes are TRBV18 and TRBJ1-4, with D possibly matching TRBD1 (6 bases). Germline loops: CDR1 KGHSH, CDR2 LQKENI. V dropped 2 bases and J dropped 7 bases, with 14 bases sitting between them. This CDR3 spans 15 amino acids. CDR3 nucleotides: TGTGCCAGCTCACCAGGGACAAGACCTAGTGAAAAACTGTTTTTT. Translation: CASSPGTRPSEKLFF.

The chain is built from TRBV10-2 and TRBJ2-2, with TRBD2 identical over 13 bases. Germline V lookup: CDR1 WSHSY, CDR2 SAAADI. The CDR3 totals 15 residues. V dropped 8 bases and J dropped 6; count of bases not matched to a gene: 6. CDR3 coding DNA: TGCGCCAGCGGAACTAGCGGGAGGGGTCCCGGGGAGCTGTTTTTT. It yields the protein CASGTSGRGPGELFF.

The chain couples TRBV6-1 to TRBJ2-3, with no clear D. There are 14 residues in the CDR3. The germline V gene has CDR1 MNHNS and CDR2 SASEGT. Trimming took 2 bases from V and 4 from J, leaving 10 bases between them. The CDR3 coding sequence is TGTGCCAGCAGTGAAAGCCGGCCCTCAGATACGCAGTATTTT. Protein product: CASSESRPSDTQYF.

The table lists this clone with a count of one. The chain employs TRBV7-9 and TRBJ2-3; perhaps TRBD1 as D (5 bases). V was pared by 1 base and J by 4 bases, with 12 bases between. The CDR3 has 15 residues. Germline CDR1 reads SEHNR; CDR2 reads FQNEAQ (reference sequence). The DNA of the CDR3 is TGTGCCAGCAGCTTAGGGCCTCAGGGCGCAGATACGCAGTATTTT. Its protein product is CASSLGPQGADTQYF.

This clone appeared a single time. The CDR3 DNA follows: TGTGCCAGCAGCGGGGACGGCACACGGACCCAAGCTTTCTTT. The encoded protein is CASSGDGTRTQAFF. J is TRBJ1-1 and V is TRBV6-6; D might be TRBD1 (5 bases). The CDR3 has 14 amino acids. Germline CDR1 is MNHNY and CDR2 is SVGAGI (reference sequence). V lost 6 bases to trimming and J lost 9 bases, with 20 bases between them.

The chain recombines TRBV5-1 with TRBJ2-2; D tentatively fits TRBD1 or TRBD2 (5 bases each). The CDR3 sequence is 16 residues long. V was cut by 0 bases and J by 1 base, with 10 bases left in between. CDR1 is SGHRS, CDR2 YFSETQ, per germline. CDR3 DNA: TGCGCCAGCAGCTTGGGGGGGACCAAGAACACCGGGGAGCTGTTTTTT. Amino acid sequence: CASSLGGTKNTGELFF.

V and J are TRBV27 and TRBJ1-5; a weak D match, TRBD1 (5 bases). Looked up from germline, CDR1 is MNHEY and CDR2 is SMNVEV (reference sequence). With 5 bases removed from V and 4 bases from J, the gap between germline ends came to 15 bases. This CDR3 is 15 amino acids long. CDR3 loop: CASSDRDGVNQPQHF. The CDR3 nucleotides read TGTGCCAGCAGTGACCGGGACGGAGTAAATCAGCCCCAGCATTTT.

The chain couples TRBV6-5 to TRBJ1-3; 10 bases align to TRBD1. The germline V gene has CDR1 MNHEY and CDR2 SVGAGI. The CDR3 is made up of 14 amino acids. J was trimmed by 8 bases and V by 6 bases; bases with no gene match: 7. The CDR3 region is CASRRGTGAHTIYF. The CDR3 nucleotides are TGTGCCAGCAGGAGGGGGACAGGGGCCCACACCATATATTTT.

V gene TRBV15 combines with J gene TRBJ1-5, with TRBD1 as a possible D gene (5 bases). V lost 6 bases, J lost 2 bases, and 20 bases lay in between. CDR3 length: 17 amino acids. From germline, CDR1 is LNHNV and CDR2 YYDKDF (reference sequence). CDR3 protein: CATRKSGGTSGNQPQHF. DNA for the CDR3: TGTGCCACCAGAAAGAGTGGGGGGACGTCGGGCAATCAGCCCCAGCATTTT.

This clone appeared once. The chain recombines TRBV2 with TRBJ1-4; TRBD1 matches 11 bases. Losses at the gene ends were 7 bases for V and 7 bases for J; bases not matched to a gene: 5. The germline V gene encodes CDR1 SNHLY and CDR2 FYNNEI. This CDR3 has 14 amino acids. CDR3: CASITDRGREKLFF. CDR3 sequence (DNA): TGTGCCAGCATTACGGACAGGGGGCGTGAAAAACTGTTTTTT.

The CDR3 is CASSWANEKLFF. The CDR3 bases are TGTGCCAGCAGTTGGGCTAATGAAAAACTGTTTTTT. The rearrangement uses TRBV6-1 and TRBJ1-4; the D is unclear. The CDR3 covers 12 residues. In germline, CDR1 is MNHNS, CDR2 SASEGT. The V gene lost 5 bases and the J gene lost 3 bases, with 4 bases spanning the gap.

In its sample, this clone was seen a few times. This rearrangement joins TRBV25-1 to TRBJ1-6; D is perhaps TRBD1 (5 bases). CDR1 MGHDK and CDR2 SYGVNS come from the germline V gene. The CDR3 spans 14 residues. V was pared by 2 bases and J by 9 bases, with 11 bases between. The CDR3 is CASSETDRVSPLHF. The CDR3 DNA sequence: TGTGCCAGCAGTGAAACCGACAGAGTTTCACCCCTCCACTTT.

This chain joins TRBV19 and TRBJ1-4, with a tentative D call TRBD1 (6 bases). V was cut by 3 bases and J by 0 bases, with 11 bases left in between. Germline loops: CDR1 LNHDA, CDR2 SQIVND (reference sequence). This CDR3 comprises 16 residues. This CDR3 is CASSMSRQATNEKLFF. The CDR3, as DNA: TGTGCCAGTAGTATGAGCAGACAGGCAACTAATGAAAAACTGTTTTTT.

The chain links TRBV5-5 to TRBJ2-7, with no clear D. From germline, CDR1 is SGHKS and CDR2 YYEKEE (reference sequence). Trimming took off 5 bases at V and 4 bases at J, with 10 bases between the two ends. This CDR3 spans 12 amino acids. CDR3 in DNA: TGTGCCAGCAGAGTAGGGCCGTACGAGCAGTACTTC. This encodes CASRVGPYEQYF.

V and J are TRBV27 and TRBJ1-5; 7 bases are a match to TRBD1. Looked up from germline, CDR1 is MNHEY and CDR2 is SMNVEV (reference sequence). The junction had 8 bases not matched to a gene; V was cut back by 2 bases and J by 4 bases. The CDR3 runs 16 residues. CDR3 loop: CASSLGGQLLNQPQHF. The DNA for the CDR3 is TGTGCCAGCAGTTTAGGGGGACAGTTACTTAATCAGCCCCAGCATTTT.

This clone was seen just once. The rearrangement links TRBV6-4 to TRBJ2-4, with D perhaps being TRBD1 or TRBD2 (5 bases each). The germline V gene has CDR1 MRHNA and CDR2 SNTAGT. The V gene lost 10 bases and the J gene lost 5 bases, with 18 bases spanning the gap. This CDR3 region has 14 residues. CDR3 amino acids: CATMAGTRQNIQYF. The CDR3 region has the DNA TGTGCCACCATGGCCGGGACGCGACAAAACATTCAGTACTTC.

This chain joins TRBV29-1 and TRBJ1-6; D may be TRBD1 (5 bases). This CDR3 comprises 16 residues. Trimming took 6 bases from V and 7 from J, leaving 22 bases between them. Germline lookup yields CDR1 SQVTM and CDR2 ANQGSEA. The CDR3 reads CSVSGTDPWGNSPLHF. The CDR3 DNA follows: TGCAGCGTCTCCGGGACCGACCCCTGGGGGAATTCACCCCTCCACTTT.

The chain links TRBV6-1 to TRBJ1-2; no clear D. V was cut by 1 base and J by 4 bases, with 10 bases left in between. CDR3 size: 14 residues. Germline V gene data show CDR1 as MNHNS and CDR2 as SASEGT. The CDR3 region has the DNA TGTGCCAGCAGTGAAGATGGCACTTCCTATGGCTACACCTTC. It is translated as CASSEDGTSYGYTF.

The V gene is TRBV6-6, the J gene TRBJ2-7, with unresolved D. V shed 6 bases and J shed 0 bases, with 12 bases lying between them. Germline V gene data show CDR1 as MNHNY and CDR2 as SVGAGI (reference sequence). The CDR3 totals 14 residues. The CDR3 DNA reads TGTGCCAGCAGCCGTCACCAACCCTCCTACGAGCAGTACTTC. It encodes CASSRHQPSYEQYF.

The V gene is TRBV2, the J gene TRBJ1-2, with D maybe TRBD1 (6 bases). Germline V lookup: CDR1 SNHLY, CDR2 FYNNEI. V was clipped by 7 bases and J by 4 bases, with 13 bases between them. CDR3 length: 13 residues. The CDR3 region is CASKVQGSYGYTF. The CDR3 DNA follows: TGTGCCAGCAAGGTACAGGGTTCCTATGGCTACACCTTC. Variable domain in full (rest from reference TRBV2 and TRBJ1-2): EPEVTQTPSHQVTQMGQEVILRCVPISNHLYFYWYRQILGQKVEFLVSFYNNEISEKSEIFDDQFSVERPDGSNFTLKIRSTKLEDSAMYFCASKVQGSYGYTFGSGTRLTVV.

The chain is built from TRBV7-2 and TRBJ2-4; TRBD1 aligns across 7 bases. J was trimmed by 8 bases and V by 8 bases; bases with no gene match: 12. Per germline, CDR1 SGHTA and CDR2 FQGNSA. The CDR3 spans 14 residues. The CDR3 protein is CASATARQGHIQYF. The CDR3, as DNA: TGTGCCAGCGCGACTGCGAGACAGGGCCACATTCAGTACTTC.

The rearrangement uses TRBV7-2 and TRBJ2-3; 7 bases are a match to TRBD2. The CDR3 consists of 15 residues. Germline assignment: CDR1 SGHTA and CDR2 FQGNSA. V was pared by 0 bases and J by 2 bases, with 2 bases of the junction left unmatched. The CDR3 DNA sequence: TGTGCCAGCAGCTTAGCGAGCGGGACCACAGATACGCAGTATTTT. It codes for CASSLASGTTDTQYF.

The chain carries TRBV28 and TRBJ2-7; D is perhaps TRBD1 (5 bases). Trimming left V 8 bases short and J 3 bases short, with 8 bases between. The CDR3 length is 11 residues. Germline V gene data show CDR1 as MDHEN and CDR2 as SYDVKM. CDR3 residues: CASVDSYEQYF. The CDR3 nucleotides read TGTGCCAGCGTCGACAGCTACGAGCAGTACTTC.

The chain links TRBV11-2 to TRBJ1-1, with D maybe TRBD1 (6 bases). Germline V lookup: CDR1 SGHAT, CDR2 FQNNGV. Trimming removed 1 base at V and 5 bases at J, with 14 bases between. This CDR3 is 15 amino acids long. The CDR3 loop reads CASSLAQGRVTEAFF. Written as DNA, the CDR3 is TGTGCCAGCAGCTTAGCGCAGGGGAGGGTTACTGAAGCTTTCTTT. The variable domain in full, with the rest retrieved from reference TRBV11-2 and TRBJ1-1, is EAGVAQSPRYKIIEKRQSVAFWCNPISGHATLYWYQQILGQGPKLLIQFQNNGVVDDSQLPKDRFSAERLKGVDSTLKIQPAKLEDSAVYLCASSLAQGRVTEAFFGQGTRLTVV.

The V call is TRBV18, the J call TRBJ1-6, with TRBD1 identical over 9 bases. V was clipped by 6 bases and J by 13 bases; unmatched bases: 10. This CDR3 comprises 14 residues. The germline V gene encodes CDR1 KGHSH and CDR2 LQKENI. CDR3 in amino acids: CASSPGQGVSPLHF. In DNA form, the CDR3 reads TGTGCCAGCTCGCCGGGACAGGGAGTCTCGCCCCTCCACTTT.

V gene TRBV30 combines with J gene TRBJ2-7, with D tentatively TRBD2 (5 bases). The germline V gene has CDR1 GTSNPN and CDR2 SVGIG (reference sequence). This CDR3 spans 13 amino acids. V lost 1 base to trimming and J lost 4 bases, with 11 bases between them. The CDR3 protein is CAWSGTRAYEQYF. CDR3 coding DNA: TGTGCCTGGAGTGGGACGAGGGCTTACGAGCAGTACTTC.

The chain couples TRBV18 to TRBJ2-7; 11 bases are a match to TRBD1. After removal of 5 bases from V and 3 bases from J, the junction contained 9 bases not matched to a gene. This CDR3 spans 16 amino acids. The germline V gene has CDR1 KGHSH and CDR2 LQKENI. For the CDR3, the DNA is TGTGCCAGCTCAACGGGACAGGGGGTAGGAGGCTACGAGCAGTACTTC. Translated, it gives CASSTGQGVGGYEQYF.

The chain combines TRBV9 with TRBJ1-2; no clear D gene. Looked up from germline, CDR1 is SGDLS and CDR2 is YYNGEE. The CDR3 totals 13 residues. Trimming cost V 6 bases and J 8 bases, with 17 bases left between them. The CDR3 sequence is CASTESPIRGYTF. The CDR3 nucleotides are TGTGCCAGCACCGAGAGCCCTATTAGGGGCTACACCTTC.

V usage is TRBV13 and J usage is TRBJ1-6, with unresolved D. V lost 2 bases, J lost 9 bases, and 11 bases lay in between. The CDR3 has 14 residues. Germline V lookup: CDR1 PRHDT, CDR2 FYEKMQ (reference sequence). The CDR3 DNA reads as TGTGCCAGCAGCTTAACGACACACGGTTCACCCCTCCACTTT. It specifies CASSLTTHGSPLHF.

This chain connects TRBV7-2 to TRBJ1-6, with D possibly matching TRBD1 (5 bases). From germline, CDR1 is SGHTA and CDR2 FQGNSA. Trimming removed 5 bases at V and 8 bases at J, with 13 bases between. The CDR3 spans 14 residues. The CDR3 DNA follows: TGTGCCAGCAGCGGGACTATCTCTCATTCACCCCTCCACTTT. Translated, it gives CASSGTISHSPLHF.